The 13 T cell receptor beta chains presented below share a single source sample, sequenced in a study of blood T cell repertoires in COVID-19. The data were produced by immunoSEQ multiplex PCR, yet TCRdb's version contains in-frame clones alone and is incomplete. The sample carries 40,000 or so clones, 70% to 90% recorded once. Sequencing input: peripheral blood. The receptors were sampled from a human donor in a cohort sampled during active COVID-19.

The gene calls are TRBV12-3 or TRBV12-4 and TRBJ2-1; the match to TRBD2 covers 8 bases. There are 12 residues in the CDR3. V shed 7 bases and J 8 bases; nucleotides not matched to a gene: 4. Here the CDR3 DNA reads TGTGCCAGCACCCCGGGGGGGTATGAGCAGTTCTTC. This encodes CASTPGGYEQFF.

The chain carries TRBV2 and TRBJ2-3; D gene uncertain. Germline V gene sequence: CDR1 SNHLY, CDR2 FYNNEI. The CDR3 length is 15 residues. V was clipped by 1 base and J by 0 bases, with 8 bases between them. The CDR3 bases are TGTGCCAGCAGTGAAGAGCTTTCTAGCACAGATACGCAGTATTTT. It specifies CASSEELSSTDTQYF.

This clone has just a few counts. V gene TRBV27 combines with J gene TRBJ2-6, with no clear D. Germline-derived CDR1 and CDR2 are MNHEY and SMNVEV (reference sequence). This CDR3 is built from 16 residues. The V end lost 2 bases, the J end lost 0 bases, and 8 bases lay between the germline ends. CDR3 region: CASSLLSGSGANVLTF. The CDR3 bases are TGTGCCAGCAGTTTACTTTCCGGCTCTGGGGCCAACGTCCTGACTTTC. The complete variable domain, with remaining parts taken from reference TRBV27 and TRBJ2-6, reads EAQVTQNPRYLITVTGKKLTVTCSQNMNHEYMSWYRQDPGLGLRQIYYSMNVEVTDKGDVPEGYKVSRKEKRNFPLILESPSPNQTSLYFCASSLLSGSGANVLTFGAGSRLTVL.

The gene calls are TRBV18 and TRBJ2-5, with 10 bases fitting TRBD1. After removal of 3 bases from V and 5 bases from J, the junction contained 3 bases not matched to a gene. CDR1 is KGHSH, CDR2 LQKENI, per germline. This CDR3 region has 14 residues. For the CDR3, the DNA is TGTGCCAGCTCACCCCTGGGACAGGGGGAGACCCAGTACTTC. Amino acid sequence: CASSPLGQGETQYF. Together with reference TRBV18 and TRBJ2-5, the CDR3 gives the full variable domain: NAGVMQNPRHLVRRRGQEARLRCSPMKGHSHVYWYRQLPEEGLKFMVYLQKENIIDESGMPKERFSAEFPKEGPSILRIQQVVRGDSAAYFCASSPLGQGETQYFGPGTRLLVL.

The count of this clone is one. This rearrangement joins TRBV2 to TRBJ1-3; D uncertain. This CDR3 is built from 16 residues. CDR1 and CDR2 (germline): SNHLY, FYNNEI. Trimming removed 4 bases from V and 0 bases from J, with 13 bases in between. In DNA, the CDR3 is TGTGCCAGCAGTGGAGGGAGGATCAGCTCTGGAAACACCATATATTTT. This translates into CASSGGRISSGNTIYF.

The CDR3 sequence is CASIQDRGPLHF. CDR3 sequence (DNA): TGTGCCAGTATCCAGGACAGGGGCCCCCTCCACTTT. The V and J genes are TRBV19 and TRBJ1-6; 9 bases are shared with TRBD1. The CDR3 loop spans 12 amino acids. Germline V lookup: CDR1 LNHDA, CDR2 SQIVND (reference sequence). The trim removed 7 bases at V and 13 bases at J, leaving 5 bases unmatched. Complete variable domain (other parts from reference TRBV19 and TRBJ1-6): DGGITQSPKYLFRKEGQNVTLSCEQNLNHDAMYWYRQDPGQGLRLIYYSQIVNDFQKGDIAEGYSVSREKKESFPLTVTSAQKNPTAFYLCASIQDRGPLHFGNGTRLTVT.

The chain carries TRBV2 and TRBJ2-5; D gene ambiguous. Germline values: CDR1 SNHLY, CDR2 FYNNEI. Between the trimmed V and J ends, which lost 4 bases and 5 bases, there was a span of 11 bases. CDR3 size: 13 residues. The CDR3 DNA follows: TGTGCCAGCAGTGGGTCCCCGAGGGAGACCCAGTACTTC. Its protein product is CASSGSPRETQYF.

This chain joins TRBV10-3 and TRBJ2-7; D may be TRBD1 (5 bases). This CDR3 comprises 12 residues. In germline, CDR1 is ENHRY, CDR2 SYGVKD. V was shortened by 6 bases and J by 2 bases, with 8 bases between the two germline ends. The CDR3 DNA reads TGTGCCATCAGCCCAGGGACCTACGAGCAGTACTTC. Translating it yields CAISPGTYEQYF.

The rearrangement joins TRBV11-2 to TRBJ2-7; TRBD2 is a possible D gene (6 bases). The CDR3 contains 17 residues. Germline CDR1 reads SGHAT; CDR2 reads FQNNGV. Trimming cost V 0 bases and J 4 bases, with 19 bases left between them. In DNA form, the CDR3 reads TGTGCCAGCAGCTTAGACGGAGGGCTCCGAACCATTTACGAGCAGTACTTC. As protein: CASSLDGGLRTIYEQYF.

The V gene is TRBV4-1, the J gene TRBJ2-3; TRBD1 matches 9 bases. CDR1 is MGHRA, CDR2 YSYEKL, per germline. With 8 bases clipped from V and 5 bases from J, the junction kept 11 bases outside the gene matches. This CDR3 spans 15 amino acids. CDR3 nucleotide sequence: TGCGCCAGCTCTCTGGGACAGGGTTTACGAGATACGCAGTATTTT. Its protein is CASSLGQGLRDTQYF.

Points on this clone: The sample holds other DNA sequences that translate to the same CDR3. The chain recombines TRBV7-9 with TRBJ2-5; no clear D gene. The CDR3 has 13 residues. Germline CDR1 SEHNR, CDR2 FQNEAQ (reference sequence). Between the trimmed V and J ends, which lost 0 bases and 5 bases, there was a span of 7 bases. CDR3 residues: CASSLAPRETQYF. The CDR3 coding sequence is TGTGCCAGCAGCTTAGCCCCCCGGGAGACCCAGTACTTC.

This clone was counted a single time. V usage is TRBV11-2 and J usage is TRBJ2-7; 8 bases are shared with TRBD1. The CDR3 loop spans 13 amino acids. V shed 8 bases and J 4 bases; nucleotides not matched to a gene: 7. CDR1 is SGHAT, CDR2 FQNNGV, per germline. CDR3 nucleotide sequence: TGTGCCAGCCAGCGGACAGGGTCGTACGAGCAGTACTTC. Amino acids: CASQRTGSYEQYF.

The chain carries TRBV7-5 and TRBJ1-4. TRBV7-5 represents a pseudogene. The CDR3 extends over 16 amino acids. The CDR3 nucleotides read TGTGTCAGAAGCTTAGGGGCGGAGGCAGGGAGGGAAAAACTGTTTTTT. Protein sequence: CVRSLGAEAGREKLFF.